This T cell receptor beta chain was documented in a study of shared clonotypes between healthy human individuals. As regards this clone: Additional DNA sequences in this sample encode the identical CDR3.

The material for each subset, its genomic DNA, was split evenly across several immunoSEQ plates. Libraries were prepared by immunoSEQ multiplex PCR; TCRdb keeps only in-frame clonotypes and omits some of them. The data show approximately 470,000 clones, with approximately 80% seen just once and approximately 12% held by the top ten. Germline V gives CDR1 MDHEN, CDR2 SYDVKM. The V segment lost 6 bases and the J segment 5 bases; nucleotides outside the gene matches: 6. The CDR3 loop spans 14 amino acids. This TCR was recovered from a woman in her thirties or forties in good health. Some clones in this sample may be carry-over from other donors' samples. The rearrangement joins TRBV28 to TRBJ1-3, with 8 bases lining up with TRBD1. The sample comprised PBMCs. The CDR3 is CASSRGQGRNTIYF. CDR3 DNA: TGTGCCAGCAGCCGAGGACAGGGTAGAAACACCATATATTTT.